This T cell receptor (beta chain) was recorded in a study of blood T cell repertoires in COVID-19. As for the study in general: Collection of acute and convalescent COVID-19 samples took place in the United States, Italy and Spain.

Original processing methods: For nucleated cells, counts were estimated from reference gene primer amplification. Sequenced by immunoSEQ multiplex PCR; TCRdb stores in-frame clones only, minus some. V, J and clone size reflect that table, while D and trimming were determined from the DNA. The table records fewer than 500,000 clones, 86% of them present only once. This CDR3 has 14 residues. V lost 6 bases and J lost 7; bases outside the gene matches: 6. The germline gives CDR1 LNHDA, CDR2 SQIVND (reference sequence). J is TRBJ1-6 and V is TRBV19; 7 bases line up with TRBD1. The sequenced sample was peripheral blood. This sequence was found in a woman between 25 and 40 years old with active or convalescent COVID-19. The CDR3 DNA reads TGTGCCAGTAGCGTTCAGGGGGAAAATTCACCCCTCCACTTT. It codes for CASSVQGENSPLHF.